The entry that follows covers one T cell receptor beta chain sequence. Its antigen is as yet unknown. The CDR3 end lies 3 residues beyond the end of the read and is filled in from the germline J gene. CD4+CD25+CD127- Tregs, CD4+CD25- non-Tregs, CD4 and CD8 cells were sorted. This entry is derived from a study of Tregs in tolerant kidney transplant recipients. The overall study: Recipients received nonmyeloablative bone marrow transplants from related graft donors, with transient mixed chimerism.

CDR1 and CDR2 (germline): SGHVS, FQNEAQ. The ends lost 5 bases at V and 3 bases at J; junction bases unmatched: 8. This CDR3 contains 16 residues. Repertoires were generated with immunoSEQ multiplex PCR, while TCRdb's copy carries only in-frame clones and drops some. The sample includes fewer than 40,000 clones. Study observations and caveats: Tregs expanded with activated donor B cells seemed most donor-specific. Tolerant patients' donor-specific Tregs expanded beyond overall Tregs, suggesting antigen-driven growth.

This rearrangement joins TRBV7-8 to TRBJ2-3, with TRBD1 identical over 10 bases. The clonotype comes from a human donor who received a combined kidney and bone marrow transplant. This specimen was CD8+ T cells from blood, taken before the transplant. CDR3 region: CASSPQTGGMTDTQYF. CDR3 DNA (partial): TGTGCCAGCAGCCCCCAGACAGGGGGCATGACAGATACG.